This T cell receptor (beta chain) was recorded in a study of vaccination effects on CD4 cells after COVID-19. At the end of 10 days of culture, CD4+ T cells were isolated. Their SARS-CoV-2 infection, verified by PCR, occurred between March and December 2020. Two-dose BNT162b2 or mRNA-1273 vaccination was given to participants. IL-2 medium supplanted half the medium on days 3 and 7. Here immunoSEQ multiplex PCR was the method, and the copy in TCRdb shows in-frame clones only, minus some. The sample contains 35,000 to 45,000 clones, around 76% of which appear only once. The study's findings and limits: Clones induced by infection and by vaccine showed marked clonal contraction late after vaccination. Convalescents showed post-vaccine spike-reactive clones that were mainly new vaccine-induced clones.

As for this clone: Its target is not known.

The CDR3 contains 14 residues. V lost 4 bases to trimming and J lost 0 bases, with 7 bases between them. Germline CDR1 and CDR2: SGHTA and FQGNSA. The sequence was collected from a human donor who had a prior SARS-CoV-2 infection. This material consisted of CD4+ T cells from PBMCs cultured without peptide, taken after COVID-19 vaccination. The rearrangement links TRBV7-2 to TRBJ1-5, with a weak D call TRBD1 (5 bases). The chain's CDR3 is CASSSDSSNQPQHF. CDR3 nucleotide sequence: TGTGCCAGCAGCTCCGACAGTAGCAATCAGCCCCAGCATTTT.